This T cell receptor beta chain was obtained from a study of CD8 T cells in ankylosing spondylitis. General observations from the study: Reactive arthritis synovial fluid and blood were previously reported to contain some motif variants. Peripheral blood held disease-linked clones only at relatively low frequency, and these were CD8+. Characteristic of ankylosing spondylitis blood, it appeared, was a TCR beta motif comprising several highly homologous variants. It was reported that disease-linked clones were significantly enriched in matched ankylosing spondylitis synovial fluid.

Using quantitative 5'-RACE with molecular barcodes, the authors made TCR beta libraries. TCRdb re-derived calls from the 5' RACE reads in MiXCR, one entry per CDR3 protein. The sample carries 200,000 to 250,000 distinct CDR3 sequences, about 6.7% recorded once. This clonotype has a count of ten or more. The antigen is unknown. The sequence came from a male donor with ankylosing spondylitis. The sequenced sample was blood, either unsorted or a sorted T cell fraction (not recorded which).

The CDR3, as DNA: TGTGCCAGCTCTCTGACACTCCGGGAAGAGACCCAGTACTTC. Amino acid sequence: CASSLTLREETQYF. V usage is TRBV18 and J usage is TRBJ2-5; D gene unclear. Per germline, CDR1 KGHSH and CDR2 LQKENI. The CDR3 totals 14 residues. With 6 bases removed from V and 3 bases from J, the gap between germline ends came to 14 bases.